These 17 T cell receptor beta chains were all obtained from the same sample, sequenced in a study of response to subunit inactivated influenza vaccine (dated by TCRdb to between 2017 and 2018). This specimen's time point label, interpreted: 45 days after influenza vaccine administration. Libraries were made using RT-PCR. For sequencing, an Illumina HiSeq 2500 was employed. In TCRdb, the public reads were trimmed at Q25 with fastp and aligned with MiXCR, with productive beta chains retained. Entries that share a CDR3 protein sequence are merged under the most common genes and DNA. The sample contains over 400,000 distinct CDR3 sequences, 13% of them found a single time. The ten top clones hold over 10% of the sample. Sequencing used PBMCs from blood, obtained roughly 46 days after vaccination. The receptor source for this set is a man aged 50-59 years who received an inactivated influenza vaccine. Donor details come from another sample of the same person, matched by shared clones.

In this sample, this clonotype turned up once. Lacking the conserved final phenylalanine or tryptophan, this CDR3 likely reflects a read error. The chain employs TRBV2 and TRBJ2-7, with unresolved D. CDR1 is SNHLY, CDR2 FYNNEI, per germline. CDR3 length equals 15 residues. Deletions cut 0 bases from V and 2 bases from J, with 11 bases between. The CDR3 spells CASSEARSGTYEQYL. CDR3 nucleotide sequence: TGTGCCAGCAGTGAAGCGCGGTCAGGTACCTACGAGCAGTACTTA.

The chain joins TRBV9 to TRBJ2-7; 8 bases are shared with TRBD2. Germline V gives CDR1 SGDLS, CDR2 YYNGEE. Trimming at V came to 3 bases and at J to 3 bases, leaving 5 bases not matched to a gene. The CDR3 spans 14 residues. CDR3 in amino acids: CASSEGLGYYEQYF. CDR3 DNA sequence: TGTGCCAGCAGCGAGGGACTAGGTTACTACGAGCAGTACTTC.

This chain uses TRBV4-3 with TRBJ1-6, with 8 bases aligning to TRBD1. Germline assignment: CDR1 LGHNA and CDR2 YSLEER. This CDR3 spans 13 amino acids. V lost 4 bases to trimming and J lost 15 bases; unmatched junction nucleotides: 8. As DNA, the CDR3 is TGCGCCAGCAGCCCTCCGGGACAGGAGGACCTCCACTTT. The encoded protein is CASSPPGQEDLHF.

The V call is TRBV4-2, the J call TRBJ2-1; TRBD1 matches at 9 bases. In germline, CDR1 is LGHNA, CDR2 YNFKEQ. V dropped 10 bases and J dropped 9; count of bases not matched to a gene: 10. CDR3 length: 13 residues. The DNA for the CDR3 is TGTGCCATGGGCCCGGACAGGGGCCGTGAGCAGTTCTTC. It translates to CAMGPDRGREQFF.

This clonotype was observed a handful of times. The V call is TRBV14, the J call TRBJ2-2; a possible D gene is TRBD2 (6 bases). The CDR3 is 17 residues long. Trimming stripped 0 bases from V and 5 bases from J, with 16 bases between. Germline CDR1 is SGHDN and CDR2 is FVKESK. The CDR3 DNA reads TGTGCCAGCAGCCAAGATCTCGAAGCGGGTCGGACCGGGGAGCTGTTTTTT. Its protein product is CASSQDLEAGRTGELFF.

In this sample, this clonotype turned up many times. The chain employs TRBV29-1 and TRBJ2-1; D is perhaps TRBD1 (6 bases). The CDR3 contains 13 residues. Germline V gene lookup returns CDR1 SQVTM and CDR2 ANQGSEA. Trimming cost V 7 bases and J 3 bases, with 13 bases left between them. In nucleotides, the CDR3 is TGCAGCGCCGAAAGGGACAACTACAATGAGCAGTTCTTC. It translates to CSAERDNYNEQFF.

The V call is TRBV28, the J call TRBJ2-1; TRBD2 matches at 7 bases. This CDR3 region has 15 residues. Trimming at V came to 5 bases and at J to 9 bases, leaving 13 bases not matched to a gene. The V gene's germline CDR1 is MDHEN and CDR2 SYDVKM. In DNA form, the CDR3 reads TGTGCCAGCAGTCCCCAACTAGCGTTTCGGGGTGAGCAGTTCTTC. It is translated as CASSPQLAFRGEQFF. Filled out from reference TRBV28 and TRBJ2-1, the complete variable domain reads DVKVTQSSRYLVKRTGEKVFLECVQDMDHENMFWYRQDPGLGLRLIYFSYDVKMKEKGDIPEGYSVSREKKERFSLILESASTNQTSMYLCASSPQLAFRGEQFFGPGTRLTVL.

V and J are TRBV20-1 and TRBJ1-3; 9 bases map to TRBD1. The CDR3 length is 15 residues. V gave up 0 bases and J gave up 5 bases; unmatched junction bases: 5. CDR1 and CDR2 (germline): DFQATT, SNEGSKA (reference sequence). CDR3 coding DNA: TGCAGTGCTAGAGAAATTGACAGGGGGAGAAACACCATATATTTT. It yields the protein CSAREIDRGRNTIYF.

This clonotype was recorded a few times. This chain joins TRBV12-3 or TRBV12-4 and TRBJ2-1, with 8 bases lining up with TRBD2. After removal of 5 bases from V and 5 bases from J, the junction contained 8 bases not matched to a gene. CDR3 length equals 15 residues. The CDR3 bases are TGTGCCAGCAGTACCTTAGCGGGACGGAACAATGAGCAGTTCTTC. Residues: CASSTLAGRNNEQFF.

The chain uses TRBV29-1 and TRBJ2-7; 7 bases map to TRBD2. The CDR3 is 14 amino acids. The germline V gene has CDR1 SQVTM and CDR2 ANQGSEA. V was clipped by 4 bases and J by 3 bases; unmatched bases: 9. CDR3 sequence reads: CSVAEAGAGYEQYF. The DNA of the CDR3 is TGCAGCGTTGCTGAGGCGGGAGCGGGCTACGAGCAGTACTTC.

The V gene is TRBV6-5, the J gene TRBJ2-1; weak D call: TRBD2 (6 bases). Germline values: CDR1 MNHEY, CDR2 SVGAGI. The length of the CDR3 is 17 residues. The V gene lost 0 bases and the J gene lost 1 base, with 13 bases spanning the gap. DNA of the CDR3: TGTGCCAGCAGTTACTCAGGGACCGCGGGATCCTACAATGAGCAGTTCTTC. Its protein product is CASSYSGTAGSYNEQFF.

This clonotype was picked up a small number of times. V and J are TRBV18 and TRBJ2-3; D unresolved. The CDR3 contains 15 residues. V was cut by 3 bases and J by 5 bases, with 15 bases left in between. Per the germline V gene, CDR1 is KGHSH and CDR2 is LQKENI. The CDR3, as DNA: TGTGCCAGCTCACCGACATATGGTGGCGGAGATACGCAGTATTTT. It specifies CASSPTYGGGDTQYF.

A few counts support this clonotype. The chain recombines TRBV5-1 with TRBJ2-7; weak D call: TRBD1 (6 bases). CDR1 SGHRS and CDR2 YFSETQ come from the germline V gene. Trimming shortened V by 2 bases and J by 3 bases, and 15 bases separated the two germline ends. The CDR3 sequence is 15 residues long. In DNA, the CDR3 is TGCGCCAGCAGCTTCAGGGGCGCGTCGGACTACGAGCAGTACTTC. Translated: CASSFRGASDYEQYF.

This clonotype was seen a few times. The V gene is TRBV5-1, the J gene TRBJ2-7; D gene ambiguous. The CDR3 contains 13 residues. Germline V gene data show CDR1 as SGHRS and CDR2 as YFSETQ. V was pared by 1 base and J by 3 bases, with 8 bases between. The CDR3 region has the DNA TGCGCCAGCAGCTTGAGACACAACTACGAGCAGTACTTC. The encoded protein is CASSLRHNYEQYF. The full variable domain, rest sourced from reference TRBV5-1 and TRBJ2-7, is KAGVTQTPRYLIKTRGQQVTLSCSPISGHRSVSWYQQTPGQGLQFLFEYFSETQRNKGNFPGRFSGRQFSNSRSEMNVSTLELGDSALYLCASSLRHNYEQYFGPGTRLTVT.

Comments on this clonotype: One base away lies a much larger clone, so this may be a sequencing read error. This sequence joins TRBV29-1 and TRBJ2-7; the match to TRBD2 covers 7 bases. The CDR3 is made up of 14 amino acids. Germline V CDR1 and CDR2: SQVTM, ANQGSEA. The ends lost 7 bases at V and 3 bases at J; junction bases unmatched: 12. As DNA, the CDR3 is TGCAGCGCCCATAAGCGGGGCCGAGGCTACGAGCAGTACTTC. Residues: CSAHKRGRGYEQYF.

The genes are TRBV29-1 and TRBJ2-3, with TRBD2 matching over 13 bases. The V gene's germline CDR1 is SQVTM and CDR2 ANQGSEA. The junction had 8 bases not matched to a gene; V was cut back by 7 bases and J by 10 bases. This CDR3 region has 13 residues. DNA of the CDR3: TGCAGCGCCAGGACTAGCGGGGGAGAAGCGCAGTATTTT. Amino acids: CSARTSGGEAQYF.

The chain carries TRBV11-2 and TRBJ2-7, with TRBD2 matching over 8 bases. CDR1 and CDR2 from the germline V gene are SGHAT and FQNNGV. V gave up 1 base and J gave up 1 base; unmatched junction bases: 9. CDR3 size: 17 residues. CDR3 DNA sequence: TGTGCCAGCAGCTTAGTAACCGGGACTAGGGATTCCTACGAGCAGTACTTC. Protein product: CASSLVTGTRDSYEQYF.